This T cell receptor beta chain was sequenced during a study of shared clonotypes between healthy human individuals. General study results and limits: About 5% was the fraction of naive CD4 clonotypes found shared across a few donors.

Method: immunoSEQ multiplex PCR; TCRdb's copy keeps in-frame clones and lacks some. This table holds under 1,900,000 clones, approximately 98.5% found once. Remarks on this clone: The antigen remains unidentified.

CDR1 is SNHLY, CDR2 FYNNEI, per germline. The V and J ends lost 8 bases and 0 bases respectively, with 9 bases between them. This CDR3 is built from 13 residues. The sample comprised naive CD4+ T cells sorted from blood. The subset: CD45RA+ positively selected. The gene calls are TRBV2 and TRBJ2-3; maybe TRBD1 (6 bases). The receptor was derived from a man aged 25 to 45 in good health. This CDR3 is CASRDKSTDTQYF. The CDR3 DNA sequence: TGTGCCAGCCGGGACAAGAGCACAGATACGCAGTATTTT. The whole variable domain, filled in from reference TRBV2 and TRBJ2-3, reads EPEVTQTPSHQVTQMGQEVILRCVPISNHLYFYWYRQILGQKVEFLVSFYNNEISEKSEIFDDQFSVERPDGSNFTLKIRSTKLEDSAMYFCASRDKSTDTQYFGPGTRLTVL.